Listed here are 27 T cell receptor beta chains from one sample, sequenced in a study of response to subunit inactivated influenza vaccine. TCRdb redid the calling of the RT-PCR reads with MiXCR, one entry per CDR3 protein. The sample lists over 450,000 distinct CDR3 sequences, under 15% occurring once. The starting material was PBMCs from blood, obtained roughly 46 days after vaccination. Receptors were obtained from a man between 50 and 59 years old who received an inactivated influenza vaccine.

This clonotype was found many times. V gene TRBV4-3 combines with J gene TRBJ2-2; 10 bases are a match to TRBD2. The CDR3 totals 17 residues. Looked up from germline, CDR1 is LGHNA and CDR2 is YSLEER. The V gene end was trimmed by 1 base and the J gene end by 7 bases; junction bases not matched to a gene: 9. The CDR3 is CASSQGRAGGHVGELFF. The CDR3 nucleotides are TGCGCCAGCAGCCAAGGTCGAGCGGGGGGGCACGTCGGGGAGCTGTTTTTT.

This rearrangement joins TRBV7-2 to TRBJ1-2; D is ambiguous. The germline CDR1 and CDR2 sequences are SGHTA and FQGNSA. The CDR3 is 13 residues long. V dropped 5 bases and J dropped 2 bases, with 9 bases sitting between them. CDR3 loop: CASSPAPNYGYTF. The CDR3 coding sequence is TGTGCCAGCAGCCCCGCACCGAACTATGGCTACACCTTC.

This clonotype was found many times. The genes are TRBV20-1 and TRBJ2-7; D is perhaps TRBD1 or TRBD2 (5 bases each). Per germline, CDR1 DFQATT and CDR2 SNEGSKA (reference sequence). The CDR3 has 13 residues. Trimming removed 3 bases at V and 2 bases at J, with 11 bases between. CDR3 DNA sequence: TGCAGTGCTAGGGGGGTGGGACCCTACGAGCAGTACTTC. Translation: CSARGVGPYEQYF.

The genes are TRBV9 and TRBJ2-1; 10 nucleotides match TRBD2. After removal of 5 bases from V and 8 bases from J, the junction contained 7 bases not matched to a gene. Per the germline V gene, CDR1 is SGDLS and CDR2 is YYNGEE. This CDR3 is 14 amino acids long. The CDR3 nucleotides read TGTGCCAGCAGTGGGACTAGCGTAGGTTATGAGCAGTTCTTC. This translates into CASSGTSVGYEQFF.

In this sample, this clonotype turned up a few times. The V gene is TRBV6-2 or TRBV6-3, the J gene TRBJ2-7; D is possibly TRBD2 (6 bases). Germline V gene lookup returns CDR1 MNHEY and CDR2 SVGEGT. CDR3 size: 14 residues. V was cut by 7 bases and J by 1 base, with 14 bases left in between. CDR3 nucleotide sequence: TGTGCCAGCAATTCCGGGGGACCGTCCTACGAGCAGTACTTC. Its translation: CASNSGGPSYEQYF.

This clonotype was counted between two and nine times. The chain carries TRBV10-3 and TRBJ1-5; D might be TRBD1 (6 bases). With 4 bases removed from V and 7 bases from J, the gap between germline ends came to 20 bases. This CDR3 has 16 amino acids. The germline V gene has CDR1 ENHRY and CDR2 SYGVKD. The CDR3 sequence: CAISADRYIPRQPQHF. The CDR3 DNA sequence: TGTGCCATCAGTGCCGACAGGTATATCCCACGGCAGCCCCAGCATTTT.

The rearrangement links TRBV3-1 to TRBJ1-4; tentatively, D is TRBD1 (6 bases). V was clipped by 8 bases and J by 4 bases, with 14 bases between them. The length of the CDR3 is 14 residues. Germline values: CDR1 LGHDT, CDR2 YNNKEL (reference sequence). CDR3 sequence (DNA): TGTGCCAGCCGGCCAGGGGTCAATAATGAAAAACTGTTTTTT. Translated, it gives CASRPGVNNEKLFF.

The sample holds many counts of this clonotype. The CDR3 reads CASGKHNPYNEQFF. CDR3 nucleotides: TGTGCCAGCGGGAAGCACAATCCTTACAATGAGCAGTTCTTC. The rearrangement uses TRBV7-8 and TRBJ2-1; D ambiguous. The CDR3 is made up of 14 amino acids. The germline V and J ends were trimmed by 8 bases and 4 bases, with 15 bases remaining between them. CDR1 and CDR2 from the germline V gene are SGHVS and FQNEAQ.

This clonotype was observed many times. This sequence joins TRBV20-1 and TRBJ2-1, with D possibly TRBD2 on 6 matching bases. With 1 base removed from V and 6 bases from J, the gap between germline ends came to 16 bases. Germline V gene data show CDR1 as DFQATT and CDR2 as SNEGSKA (reference sequence). CDR3 length equals 15 residues. The CDR3 loop is CSARALAIATNEQFF. The CDR3 DNA reads as TGCAGTGCTAGAGCTCTAGCGATCGCCACCAATGAGCAGTTCTTC.

This chain connects TRBV23-1 to TRBJ1-4; a weak D match, TRBD1 (5 bases). TRBV23-1 is an open reading frame whose function is uncertain. V was clipped by 7 bases and J by 0 bases, with 12 bases between them. The CDR3 has 15 residues. This chain's CDR3 is CASTRGDATNEKLFF. The CDR3 DNA is TGCGCCAGCACCCGGGGGGATGCAACTAATGAAAAACTGTTTTTT.

This clonotype was detected ten times or more. The chain recombines TRBV10-3 with TRBJ2-7; the match to TRBD1 covers 10 bases. J lost 4 bases, V lost 5 bases, and 5 bases had no gene match. CDR1 is ENHRY and CDR2 is SYGVKD in the germline V gene. The CDR3 covers 14 residues. The CDR3 DNA reads as TGTGCCATCAGTCCGGGACAGGGGTTGTACGAGCAGTACTTC. Encoded protein: CAISPGQGLYEQYF.

V is TRBV3-1 and J is TRBJ2-3; 10 nucleotides line up with TRBD2. The ends lost 9 bases at V and 5 bases at J; junction bases unmatched: 5. CDR1 and CDR2 (germline): LGHDT, YNNKEL (reference sequence). This CDR3 is built from 13 residues. DNA for the CDR3: TGTGCCAGTGGGAGCGGGAGGGGAGATACGCAGTATTTT. Translated: CASGSGRGDTQYF.

This clonotype was counted only a few times. J is TRBJ2-7 and V is TRBV6-5, with a tentative D call TRBD2 (5 bases). Trimming took 0 bases from V and 6 from J, leaving 15 bases between them. This CDR3 comprises 15 residues. Germline V gene lookup returns CDR1 MNHEY and CDR2 SVGAGI. This CDR3 reads CASSYSSGFLSEQYF. DNA for the CDR3: TGTGCCAGCAGTTACTCATCGGGGTTTCTATCCGAGCAGTACTTC.

This clonotype showed up just once. This sequence joins TRBV12-3 or TRBV12-4 and TRBJ1-2; TRBD1 might be the D (5 bases). Trimming removed 2 bases at V and 3 bases at J, with 10 bases between. The CDR3 totals 14 residues. For the CDR3, the DNA is TGTGCCAGCAGTTTAATGGGGCGGGACTATGGCTACACCTTC. This translates into CASSLMGRDYGYTF.

There are many counts of this clonotype. The chain employs TRBV30 and TRBJ2-1, with 8 bases that match TRBD2. The germline V gene encodes CDR1 GTSNPN and CDR2 SVGIG (reference sequence). This CDR3 comprises 16 residues. The trim removed 0 bases at V and 2 bases at J, leaving 6 bases unmatched. CDR3 region: CAWSVPGLVTYNEQFF. As DNA, the CDR3 is TGTGCCTGGAGTGTCCCGGGACTAGTAACCTACAATGAGCAGTTCTTC.

Here the CDR3 reads CASSYSIGRRSSYEQYF. The CDR3 nucleotides read TGTGCCAGCAGTTACTCGATTGGGCGTCGAAGCTCCTACGAGCAGTACTTC. V usage is TRBV6-5 and J usage is TRBJ2-7; D is unclear. Deletions cut 0 bases from V and 0 bases from J, with 15 bases between. In germline, CDR1 is MNHEY, CDR2 SVGAGI. The CDR3 extends over 17 amino acids.

The table lists this clonotype with a few counts. The V gene is TRBV3-1, the J gene TRBJ2-1; the match to TRBD1 covers 8 bases. CDR1 and CDR2 from the germline V gene are LGHDT and YNNKEL (reference sequence). After removal of 0 bases from V and 9 bases from J, the junction contained 7 bases not matched to a gene. This CDR3 region has 15 residues. CDR3 nucleotide sequence: TGTGCCAGCAGCCAAGACTCGACAGGGGCCGCTGAGCAGTTCTTC. It translates to CASSQDSTGAAEQFF.

The chain couples TRBV5-1 to TRBJ1-1; unclear D gene. The germline CDR1 and CDR2 sequences are SGHRS and YFSETQ. The CDR3 spans 14 residues. Trimming removed 5 bases from V and 3 bases from J, with 14 bases in between. DNA for the CDR3: TGCGCCAGCAGTTCTCAGGATGGGGACACTGAAGCTTTCTTT. Protein: CASSSQDGDTEAFF. Combining the CDR3 with reference TRBV5-1 and TRBJ1-1 gives the whole variable domain KAGVTQTPRYLIKTRGQQVTLSCSPISGHRSVSWYQQTPGQGLQFLFEYFSETQRNKGNFPGRFSGRQFSNSRSEMNVSTLELGDSALYLCASSSQDGDTEAFFGQGTRLTVV.

This clonotype turned up a few times. The chain combines TRBV7-2 with TRBJ1-2; a weak D match, TRBD1 (6 bases). The CDR3 runs 15 residues. Deletions cut 1 base from V and 3 bases from J, with 12 bases between. Per germline, CDR1 SGHTA and CDR2 FQGNSA. The DNA for the CDR3 is TGTGCCAGCAGCTTAGTTCAGGGGCCCGACTATGGCTACACCTTC. Translated, it gives CASSLVQGPDYGYTF. Together with reference TRBV7-2 and TRBJ1-2, the CDR3 gives the full variable domain: GAGVSQSPSNKVTEKGKDVELRCDPISGHTALYWYRQSLGQGLEFLIYFQGNSAPDKSGLPSDRFSAERTGGSVSTLTIQRTQQEDSAVYLCASSLVQGPDYGYTFGSGTRLTVV.

The chain employs TRBV6-6 and TRBJ2-7; 8 bases match TRBD2. Germline-derived CDR1 and CDR2 are MNHNY and SVGAGI (reference sequence). V dropped 7 bases and J dropped 2; count of bases not matched to a gene: 4. This CDR3 comprises 13 residues. As DNA, the CDR3 is TGTGCCAGCATCTTAGCGGGAACCTACGAGCAGTACTTC. This gives the protein CASILAGTYEQYF.

The rearrangement links TRBV10-3 to TRBJ1-6; D possibly corresponds to TRBD1 (5 bases). This CDR3 region has 14 residues. The germline V and J ends were trimmed by 4 bases and 5 bases, with 9 bases remaining between them. Germline V gene data show CDR1 as ENHRY and CDR2 as SYGVKD. This CDR3 is CAISASRDNSPLHF. The DNA for the CDR3 is TGTGCCATCAGTGCGTCCAGGGATAATTCACCCCTCCACTTT.

This sequence joins TRBV3-1 and TRBJ2-5, with D maybe TRBD1 (6 bases). The V end was cut by 9 bases, the J end by 1 base, with 9 bases between. This CDR3 comprises 12 residues. Looked up from germline, CDR1 is LGHDT and CDR2 is YNNKEL (reference sequence). The CDR3 here is CASGQTQETQYF. CDR3 sequence (DNA): TGTGCCAGTGGACAGACCCAAGAGACCCAGTACTTC.

The rearrangement links TRBV11-2 to TRBJ2-1; D is possibly TRBD1 (5 bases). Germline CDR1 and CDR2: SGHAT and FQNNGV. The ends were cut back, 4 bases at V and 6 bases at J, with 16 bases in the middle. CDR3 length: 15 amino acids. In DNA, the CDR3 is TGTGCCAGCAGCTCTTATGGACAACTACCCAATGAGCAGTTCTTC. This gives the protein CASSSYGQLPNEQFF.

The genes are TRBV11-2 and TRBJ2-1, with D tentatively TRBD1 (6 bases). Per germline, CDR1 SGHAT and CDR2 FQNNGV. CDR3 length: 14 residues. Deletions cut 1 base from V and 6 bases from J, with 10 bases between. The CDR3: CASSLGGHVNEQFF. The CDR3 coding sequence is TGTGCCAGCAGCTTAGGGGGACATGTCAATGAGCAGTTCTTC.

This clonotype was seen a few times. V and J are TRBV3-1 and TRBJ2-7, with 10 bases fitting TRBD1. Germline V lookup: CDR1 LGHDT, CDR2 YNNKEL (reference sequence). CDR3 length: 14 amino acids. Trimming removed 4 bases from V and 5 bases from J; junction bases left unmatched: 5. DNA for the CDR3: TGTGCCAGCAGCCTCGGGACAGGGGAGGACGAGCAGTACTTC. Amino acids: CASSLGTGEDEQYF.

This clonotype appeared many times. The genes are TRBV11-2 and TRBJ2-1; D not certain. Between the trimmed V and J ends, which lost 3 bases and 0 bases, there was a span of 18 bases. This CDR3 region has 18 residues. Germline loops: CDR1 SGHAT, CDR2 FQNNGV. The CDR3 sequence: CASSFVSSERRSYNEQFF. The CDR3 DNA follows: TGTGCCAGCAGCTTCGTTAGTTCGGAGCGACGCTCCTACAATGAGCAGTTCTTC.

The chain employs TRBV20-1 and TRBJ2-3; tentative D call: TRBD2 (6 bases). V gave up 1 base and J gave up 2 bases, with 13 bases separating them. The CDR3 is 15 amino acids. The germline CDR1 and CDR2 sequences are DFQATT and SNEGSKA (reference sequence). For the CDR3, the DNA is TGCAGTGCTAGAGCGATGGCGGGAAACACAGATACGCAGTATTTT. Protein sequence: CSARAMAGNTDTQYF.